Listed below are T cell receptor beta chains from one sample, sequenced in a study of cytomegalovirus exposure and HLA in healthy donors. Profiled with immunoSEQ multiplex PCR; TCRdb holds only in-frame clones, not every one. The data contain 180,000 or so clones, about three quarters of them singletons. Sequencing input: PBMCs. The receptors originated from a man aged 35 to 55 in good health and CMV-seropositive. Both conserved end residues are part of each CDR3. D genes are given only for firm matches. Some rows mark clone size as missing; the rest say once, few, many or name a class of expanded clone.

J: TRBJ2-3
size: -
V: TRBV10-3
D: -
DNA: TGTGCCATCGGTCGTTTGGAGGGGCCCACAGATACGCAGTATTTT
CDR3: CAIGRLEGPTDTQYF

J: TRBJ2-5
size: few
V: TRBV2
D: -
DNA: TGTGCCAGCAGTGACGGGAACCAAGAGACCCAGTACTTC
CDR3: CASSDGNQETQYF

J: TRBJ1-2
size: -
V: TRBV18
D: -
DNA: TGTGCCAGCTCACCGAATTACAGGGACGGCTACACCTTC
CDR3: CASSPNYRDGYTF

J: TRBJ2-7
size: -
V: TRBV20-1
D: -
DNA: TGCAGTGCTAGCAGGCTCTACGAGCAGTACTTC
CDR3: CSASRLYEQYF

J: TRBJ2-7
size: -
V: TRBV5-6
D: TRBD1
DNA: TGTGCCAGCAGCGGGACAGAGACCTACGAGCAGTACTTC
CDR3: CASSGTETYEQYF

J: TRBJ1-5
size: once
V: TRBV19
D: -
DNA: TGTGCCAGTAATCGCGGGACCTTCAATCAGCCCCAGCATTTT
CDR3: CASNRGTFNQPQHF

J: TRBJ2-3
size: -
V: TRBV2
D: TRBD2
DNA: TGTGCCAGCCAAACTAGCGGGAGCACAGATACGCAGTATTTT
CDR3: CASQTSGSTDTQYF

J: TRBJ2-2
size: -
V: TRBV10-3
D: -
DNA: TGTGCCATCAGCTCGGGACTTCCCCAAACCGGGCAGCTGTTTTTT
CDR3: CAISSGLPQTGQLFF

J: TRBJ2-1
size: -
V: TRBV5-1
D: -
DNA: TGCGCCAGCAGCTTGGATAGGGGGAGCTCCTACAATGAGCAGTTCTTC
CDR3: CASSLDRGSSYNEQFF

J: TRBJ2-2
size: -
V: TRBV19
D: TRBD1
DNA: TGTGCCAGTACCCCTAAGTTAGGGACAGGGGTCACCGGGGAGCTGTTTTTT
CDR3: CASTPKLGTGVTGELFF

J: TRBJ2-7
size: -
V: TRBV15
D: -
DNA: TGTGCCACCAGCAGAGATAGCGGCGAGCAGTACTTC
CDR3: CATSRDSGEQYF

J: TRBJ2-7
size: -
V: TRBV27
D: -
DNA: TGTGCCAGCAGTCCTGGACTACTTGGGGAGCAGTACTTC
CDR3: CASSPGLLGEQYF

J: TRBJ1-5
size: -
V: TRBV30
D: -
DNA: TGTGCCTGGAGTGTAGAGGGCAATCAGCCCCAGCATTTT
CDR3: CAWSVEGNQPQHF

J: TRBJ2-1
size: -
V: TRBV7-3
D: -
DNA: TGTGCCAGCAGGTTGCCTGCGGGGAATGAGCAGTTCTTC
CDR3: CASRLPAGNEQFF

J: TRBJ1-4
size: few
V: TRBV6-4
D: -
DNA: TGTGCCAGCAGTGGGGGGGGGTTCGAAAGAAAACTGTTTTTT
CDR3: CASSGGGFERKLFF

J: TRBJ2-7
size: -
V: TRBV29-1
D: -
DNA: TGCAGCGCCCGAGAAAGCTCCTACGAGCAGTACTTC
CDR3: CSARESSYEQYF

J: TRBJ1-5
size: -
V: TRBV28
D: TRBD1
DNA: TGTGCCAGCAGTTTCGGGGACAGGGGTTATCAGCCCCAGCATTTT
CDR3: CASSFGDRGYQPQHF

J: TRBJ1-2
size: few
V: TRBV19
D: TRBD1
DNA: TGTGCCAGTAGTCTACCGGGCGGGGACAGCGTATATGGCTACACCTTC
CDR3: CASSLPGGDSVYGYTF

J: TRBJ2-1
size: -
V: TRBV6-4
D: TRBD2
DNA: TGTGCCAGCAGTGACTTAGCGGGAGCATCCTACAATGAGCAGTTCTTC
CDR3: CASSDLAGASYNEQFF

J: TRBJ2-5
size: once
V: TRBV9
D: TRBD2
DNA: TGTGCCAGCAGCGTAACTAGCGGGACCCAAGAGACCCAGTACTTC
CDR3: CASSVTSGTQETQYF

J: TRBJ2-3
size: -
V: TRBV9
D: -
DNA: TGTGCCAGCAGCGTAGCTCGGGCAGATACGCAGTATTTT
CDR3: CASSVARADTQYF

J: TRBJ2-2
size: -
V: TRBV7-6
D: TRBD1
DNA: TGTGCCAGCCGAGGGGGCGAGGGCACCGGGGAGCTGTTTTTT
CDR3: CASRGGEGTGELFF

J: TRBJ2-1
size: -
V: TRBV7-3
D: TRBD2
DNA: TGTGCCAGCAGGTCAGCGGGAGGCAATGAGCAGTTCTTC
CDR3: CASRSAGGNEQFF

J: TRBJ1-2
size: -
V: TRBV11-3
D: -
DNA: TGTGCCAGCAGCCGTATGGGACTGAACTATGGCTACACCTTC
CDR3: CASSRMGLNYGYTF

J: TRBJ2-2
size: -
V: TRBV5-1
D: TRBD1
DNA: TGCGCCAGCAGCAGAGGGGACAGCTCCCCATCGGGCACCGGGGAGCTGTTTTTT
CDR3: CASSRGDSSPSGTGELFF

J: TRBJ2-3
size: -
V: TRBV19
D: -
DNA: TGTGCCAGTAGGTTGTCTCAGTGGGATACGCAGTATTTT
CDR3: CASRLSQWDTQYF

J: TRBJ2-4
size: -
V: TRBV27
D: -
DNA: TGTGCCAGCAGTTTGACCGGAGGCGTTCGGGAAAACAGTCAGTACTTC
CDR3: CASSLTGGVRENSQYF

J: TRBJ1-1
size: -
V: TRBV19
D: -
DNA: TGTGCCAGTAGTATAGATCGCGGGCAACTGGCTTTCTTT
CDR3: CASSIDRGQLAFF

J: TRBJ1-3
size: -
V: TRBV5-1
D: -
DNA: TGCGCCAGCAGCTTGGCTTCTAACAGGCAGAGCTCTGGAAACACCATATATTTT
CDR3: CASSLASNRQSSGNTIYF

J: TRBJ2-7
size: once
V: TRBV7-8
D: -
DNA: TGTGCCAGCGGGCTGGGGGGGCGAGAGCAGTACTTC
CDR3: CASGLGGREQYF

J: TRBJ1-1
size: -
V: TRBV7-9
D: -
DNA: TGTGCCAGCAGCCAAGGACAACTTGAAGCTTTCTTT
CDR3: CASSQGQLEAFF